This T cell receptor (beta chain) comes out of a study of blood T cell repertoires in COVID-19. Study overall: Samples representing acute and convalescent COVID-19 were sourced from the United States, Italy and Spain. PBMCs, B-cell-depleted T cells, or T cells provided the cDNA or gDNA that made up the material.

The ends were cut back, 6 bases at V and 7 bases at J, with 18 bases in the middle. This CDR3 region has 14 residues. Germline values: CDR1 SGHTA, CDR2 FQGNSA. Sequencing used immunoSEQ multiplex PCR; TCRdb keeps in-frame clones, though not all of them. The repertoire holds 50,000 to 65,000 clones, about four fifths seen once, with under 8% in the top ten. The TCR comes from a human donor in a cohort sampled during active COVID-19. The material sequenced was peripheral blood. This chain joins TRBV7-2 and TRBJ1-1; D gene unclear. The CDR3 here is CASSYKGGSLEAFF. CDR3 bases: TGTGCCAGCAGTTATAAGGGAGGGTCCCTTGAAGCTTTCTTT. Filled out from reference TRBV7-2 and TRBJ1-1, the complete variable domain reads GAGVSQSPSNKVTEKGKDVELRCDPISGHTALYWYRQSLGQGLEFLIYFQGNSAPDKSGLPSDRFSAERTGGSVSTLTIQRTQQEDSAVYLCASSYKGGSLEAFFGQGTRLTVV.